Sequencing of this TCR beta chain was carried out in a study of blood T cell repertoires in COVID-19. Across the whole study: PBMCs, B-cell-depleted T cells, or T cells were the source of the cDNA or gDNA that made up the material.

In the authors' workflow: Amplifying reference gene primers gave estimates of nucleated cell counts. Clones were sequenced by immunoSEQ multiplex PCR, and TCRdb holds only the in-frame ones, with some missing. V, J and clone size reflect that table, while D and trimming were determined from the DNA. The sample has around 130,000 clones; 80% to 90% are singletons. This clone was detected once. The CDR3 runs to 14 residues. After removal of 6 bases from V and 3 bases from J, the junction contained 5 bases not matched to a gene. The germline V gene encodes CDR1 ENHRY and CDR2 SYGVKD. The receptor comes from a man in his 60s with active or convalescent COVID-19. Sequenced input: peripheral blood. This chain joins TRBV10-3 and TRBJ2-1; TRBD1 matches at 7 bases. The CDR3 is CAISPGQIYNEQFF. CDR3 sequence (DNA): TGTGCCATCAGCCCGGGACAGATCTACAATGAGCAGTTCTTC.